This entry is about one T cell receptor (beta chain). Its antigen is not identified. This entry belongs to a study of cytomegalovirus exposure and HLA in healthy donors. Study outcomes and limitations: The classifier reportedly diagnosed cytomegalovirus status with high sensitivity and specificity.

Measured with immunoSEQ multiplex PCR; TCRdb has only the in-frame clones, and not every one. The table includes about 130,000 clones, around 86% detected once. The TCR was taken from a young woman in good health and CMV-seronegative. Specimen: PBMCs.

CDR3 DNA: TGTGCCATCTCGTCCGGGACACCCTACTCTGGGGCCAACGTCCTGACTTTC. Translation gives CAISSGTPYSGANVLTF. The rearrangement joins TRBV7-9 to TRBJ2-6, with D maybe TRBD1 (6 bases). The CDR3 contains 17 residues. Per germline, CDR1 SEHNR and CDR2 FQNEAQ (reference sequence). V was shortened by 10 bases and J by 0 bases, with 19 bases between the two germline ends. Complete variable domain (other parts from reference TRBV7-9 and TRBJ2-6): DTGVSQNPRHKITKRGQNVTFRCDPISEHNRLYWYRQTLGQGPEFLTYFQNEAQLEKSRLLSDRFSAERPKGSFSTLEIQRTEQGDSAMYLCAISSGTPYSGANVLTFGAGSRLTVL.